The clone carrying this T cell receptor (beta chain) was counted once. The sample is drawn from a study of PD-L1 blockade in urothelial cancer. Study-wide context: It was at some point between 2014 and 2016 that patients started atezolizumab at 1,200 mg intravenously every 3 weeks.

The CDR3 is made up of 14 amino acids. J gave up 4 bases and V 3 bases, and 4 bases lay outside the gene matches. Germline V gene data show CDR1 as SGHRS and CDR2 as YFSETQ. Each PCR contained spiked-in synthetic TCR analog templates. The repertoire was sequenced with immunoSEQ multiplex PCR; TCRdb's copy has only in-frame clones and lacks some. The table has some 67,000 clones, about 88% seen once; the top ten hold less than 3.5%. This sequence was found in a man in his 60s with urothelial cancer. This specimen consisted of PBMCs, obtained around atezolizumab (anti-PD-L1) treatment. The V and J genes are TRBV5-1 and TRBJ1-3; 7 nucleotides match TRBD1. CDR3 bases: TGCGCCAGCAGCTCCACAGGGGTCGGAAACACCATATATTTT. Its protein product is CASSSTGVGNTIYF.